This T cell receptor beta chain was observed in a study of T cell responses to AZD1222 COVID-19 vaccine listed by TCRdb under 2021. For the study in its entirety: TCR sequencing was performed for some 250 trial participants, of whom roughly 200 were given two doses of AZD1222 and around 25 were given two doses of MenACWY control vaccine. Trial participants were enrolled into age subgroups of 18-55, 56-69 and 70-plus years, which contained 148, 28 and 57 TCR-sequenced participants, respectively.

Trimming costs V 4 bases and J 0 bases, and their ends lie 17 bases apart. Via the germline V gene, CDR1 is SGDLS and CDR2 YYNGEE. The CDR3 runs 17 amino acids, cysteine and phenylalanine included. This entry keeps only the CDR3 DNA: 51 bases, framed from base 1. Notes on this clone: No antigen is known for it. Per-base quality was not reported, and no clone a single base away is much larger than it.

Overall study outcomes, separate from this receptor: A significant rise in spike-specific TCR breadth and depth was observed after two AZD1222 doses relative to day 0 and relative to MenACWY recipients. Because no day 14 peak-response samples were available, the repertoires could be characterized only after the peak T cell response. Participants were mostly white British and included more females than males, and it was suggested by the authors that clonal diversity may have been underestimated. The 56-69-year group was small, and its depth increase did not reach significance, likely because of low power. Conclusions about previously exposed vaccinees were limited because only a handful of AZD1222 recipients were SARS-CoV-2 seropositive at baseline. The vaccine-associated CD4 TCRs covered the entire spike protein, and the dominant responses fell in regions 160-218 and 743-854. Epitopes outside the regions mutated in the B.1.351 and B.1.1.7 variants were reportedly recognized by nearly half of the unique spike-specific TCRs.

Explained via the paper, the time point label denotes: about 28 days (+/-7) after the second vaccine dose. Because spike-specific TCR depth and breadth did not differ between the two schedules, AZD1222 recipients who got a second dose at roughly 4 weeks were pooled with those who got a second dose at roughly 12 weeks. Vaccinee samples came from UK trials COV001 and COV002, including a single-blind randomized controlled phase 2/3 trial of AZD1222 (ChAdOx1 nCoV-19) in healthy adults. For TCRbeta chain sequencing, PBMC samples were collected from trial participants at day 0 and at day 28 after the second dose. The CDR3 regions of human TCRbeta chains were analyzed by immunosequencing. The paper's data handling went like this. Repertoire TCRs were checked for matches against a reference library of SARS-CoV-2-specific TCRs that had been generated using the MIRA antigen-specificity platform. Breadth was defined as the fraction of unique TCRs that were SARS-CoV-2-associated, and depth was defined as the fraction of total T cells that were SARS-CoV-2-associated. Using the MIRA data, every spike-specific TCR was mapped to the spike region that the TCR reacted to and assigned to either a CD4 or a CD8 class. Log10-transformed breadth and depth values were compared by one-way ANOVA with Sidak's multiple comparisons tests. TCRdb provides this immuneACCESS table in a form limited to in-frame rearrangements. Some clones are lacking; in checked studies, under half of them reflect an unresolved V gene, and why the rest are absent is not known. D and trimming come from the DNA, and the V and J calls and clone size come from that table. For this sample the table gives 100,000 to 140,000 clones, of which about nine tenths were detected only once. The top ten hold roughly 8.9% of the sample.

The sequencing here drew on peripheral blood, taken 28 days after the second AZD1222 dose. Rearrangement joined TRBV9 to TRBJ2-1; tentative D gene TRBD2, with 5 bases matching. The receptor's source is an adult who received the AZD1222 COVID-19 vaccine. The CDR3 region has the sequence CASSPTPTGSSYNEQFF. The DNA sequence is TGTGCCAGCAGCCCGACCCCTACGGGAAGCTCCTACAATGAGCAGTTCTTC.